These 27 T cell receptor beta chains were all obtained from the same sample, sequenced in a study of CD8+CD57+ T cells in acquired aplastic anemia. Flow cytometry had shown expanded CD8+CD57+ cells in the patients chosen for sequencing. Genomic DNA acted as the template from which TCR beta VDJ combination and CDR3 sequence profiling were carried out. TCRdb re-called the reads with MiXCR, one entry per CDR3 protein. This sample carries fewer than 200,000 distinct CDR3 sequences, roughly 48% of them seen once, and the ten largest clones take roughly 1.2%. The sequenced material came from sorted CD4+, CD8+, or CD8+CD57+ T cells (not recorded which) from PBMCs. Receptors originate from a human donor with aplastic anemia.

CDR3 protein: CASRLIRDRVNEQFF. CDR3 DNA sequence: TGTGCCAGCAGACTCATCCGGGACAGGGTAAATGAGCAGTTCTTC. V is TRBV25-1 and J is TRBJ2-1; TRBD1 matches 9 bases. There are 15 residues in the CDR3. V lost 6 bases to trimming and J lost 7 bases; unmatched junction nucleotides: 10. Germline V lookup: CDR1 MGHDK, CDR2 SYGVNS.

This clonotype was observed a few times. The V call is TRBV3-1, the J call TRBJ2-3; possibly TRBD2 for D (5 bases). The germline gives CDR1 LGHDT, CDR2 YNNKEL (reference sequence). The CDR3 contains 14 residues. Trimming shortened V by 3 bases and J by 4 bases, and 11 bases separated the two germline ends. The CDR3 sequence: CASSHNSVADTQYF. The CDR3 coding sequence is TGTGCCAGCAGCCACAATAGCGTAGCAGATACGCAGTATTTT.

The chain joins TRBV6-4 to TRBJ2-1, with D hard to call. Germline V gene data show CDR1 as MRHNA and CDR2 as SNTAGT. Trimming removed 2 bases from V and 0 bases from J, with 11 bases in between. CDR3 size: 16 residues. CDR3 nucleotides: TGTGCCAGCAGTGACGAAGACGGAGCCTCCTACAATGAGCAGTTCTTC. Encoded protein: CASSDEDGASYNEQFF.

The CDR3 DNA reads as TGTGCCAGCAGCGTCGGACTAGCGGGGACGGATGCGCAGTATTTT. Translated, it gives CASSVGLAGTDAQYF. The chain employs TRBV11-1 and TRBJ2-3, with 12 bases lining up with TRBD2. The CDR3 contains 15 residues. CDR1 and CDR2 from the germline V gene are SGHAT and FQDESV (reference sequence). V was clipped by 5 bases and J by 10 bases; unmatched bases: 10.

The V call is TRBV2, the J call TRBJ2-7; D ambiguous. V was shortened by 10 bases and J by 6 bases, with 16 bases between the two germline ends. Germline assignment: CDR1 SNHLY and CDR2 FYNNEI. The CDR3 length is 12 residues. This chain's CDR3 is CATGPLLREQYF. For the CDR3, the DNA is TGTGCCACAGGACCATTACTACGCGAGCAGTACTTC. The entire variable domain, with the rest obtained from reference TRBV2 and TRBJ2-7, is as follows: EPEVTQTPSHQVTQMGQEVILRCVPISNHLYFYWYRQILGQKVEFLVSFYNNEISEKSEIFDDQFSVERPDGSNFTLKIRSTKLEDSAMYFCATGPLLREQYFGPGTRLTVT.

At least ten counts were recorded for this clonotype. This chain joins TRBV20-1 and TRBJ1-2; TRBD1 matches 7 bases. CDR1 and CDR2 from the germline V gene are DFQATT and SNEGSKA (reference sequence). The junction had 9 bases not matched to a gene; V was cut back by 6 bases and J by 8 bases. The CDR3 contains 12 residues. CDR3 in DNA: TGCAGTGCCACGGTCAGGGGGGTCGGCTACACCTTC. It codes for CSATVRGVGYTF.

This clonotype came up once. A much more abundant neighbour one base away suggests this may be a read error. The chain links TRBV19 to TRBJ2-1; 8 bases map to TRBD2. CDR3 length equals 16 residues. Germline V gives CDR1 LNHDA, CDR2 SQIVND (reference sequence). CDR3 bases: TGTGCCAGTAGTAAACAAACTAGCGGAAAATACAATGAGCAGTCCTTC. This codes for CASSKQTSGKYNEQSF. The variable domain in full, with the rest retrieved from reference TRBV19 and TRBJ2-1, is DGGITQSPKYLFRKEGQNVTLSCEQNLNHDAMYWYRQDPGQGLRLIYYSQIVNDFQKGDIAEGYSVSREKKESFPLTVTSAQKNPTAFYLCASSKQTSGKYNEQSFGPGTRLTVL.

This clonotype has ten or more counts. The chain links TRBV19 to TRBJ1-2, with a tentative D call TRBD1 (6 bases). The V end lost 5 bases, the J end lost 4 bases, and 14 bases lay between the germline ends. From germline, CDR1 is LNHDA and CDR2 SQIVND (reference sequence). There are 14 residues in the CDR3. Here the CDR3 reads CASSARTALYGYTF. CDR3 DNA sequence: TGTGCCAGTAGTGCTAGGACAGCCCTCTATGGCTACACCTTC.

This clonotype was detected many times. The rearrangement links TRBV12-3 or TRBV12-4 to TRBJ2-5, with D hard to call. Trimming left V 2 bases short and J 4 bases short, with 11 bases between. This CDR3 comprises 14 residues. CDR3 DNA sequence: TGTGCCAGCAGTTTATTATCCCAAAGAGAGACCCAGTACTTC. Protein: CASSLLSQRETQYF.

This clonotype was detected ten times or more. The chain uses TRBV5-1 and TRBJ2-3; TRBD2 aligns across 12 bases. The junction had 7 bases not matched to a gene; V was cut back by 4 bases and J by 4 bases. CDR1 and CDR2 (germline): SGHRS, YFSETQ. This CDR3 contains 16 residues. CDR3 sequence: CASSASGGAGPDTQYF. As DNA, the CDR3 is TGCGCCAGCAGCGCTAGCGGGGGGGCCGGCCCAGATACGCAGTATTTT.

In this sample, this clonotype turned up many times. This chain joins TRBV12-3 or TRBV12-4 and TRBJ1-3; D is ambiguous. Trimming shortened V by 3 bases and J by 4 bases, and 4 bases separated the two germline ends. The CDR3 has 12 residues. The CDR3 DNA follows: TGTGCCAGCAGTTTCGGAGGAAACACCATATATTTT. Residues: CASSFGGNTIYF.

V is TRBV20-1 and J is TRBJ1-5; unclear D gene. Trimming cost V 3 bases and J 7 bases, with 7 bases left between them. The CDR3 spans 11 residues. Germline-derived CDR1 and CDR2 are DFQATT and SNEGSKA (reference sequence). In DNA form, the CDR3 reads TGCAGTGCTAGTCTTAGCCAGCCCCAGCATTTT. Encoded protein: CSASLSQPQHF.

The chain combines TRBV6-5 with TRBJ1-1; TRBD1 is a possible D gene (6 bases). Trimming stripped 0 bases from V and 2 bases from J, with 16 bases between. This CDR3 is 17 amino acids long. Germline V gene sequence: CDR1 MNHEY, CDR2 SVGAGI. The DNA for the CDR3 is TGTGCCAGCAGTTACTCTGGCGTTAAGGGGGACAACACTGAAGCTTTCTTT. Translation: CASSYSGVKGDNTEAFF.

The chain joins TRBV2 to TRBJ2-2; D possibly corresponds to TRBD1 (6 bases). CDR1 and CDR2 from the germline V gene are SNHLY and FYNNEI. This CDR3 spans 14 amino acids. The V gene lost 6 bases and the J gene lost 7 bases, with 15 bases spanning the gap. The CDR3 protein is CASRAGTYGGELFF. CDR3 DNA sequence: TGTGCCAGCAGGGCCGGGACATACGGCGGGGAGCTGTTTTTT.

This chain joins TRBV9 and TRBJ2-3; TRBD2 matches 9 bases. The CDR3 has 16 amino acids. V shed 1 base and J 3 bases; nucleotides not matched to a gene: 6. In germline, CDR1 is SGDLS, CDR2 YYNGEE. CDR3 sequence: CASSVWRGGRTDTQYF. Here the CDR3 DNA reads TGTGCCAGCAGCGTATGGCGGGGGGGCAGGACAGATACGCAGTATTTT.

The V and J genes are TRBV19 and TRBJ2-7; D not resolved. CDR1 LNHDA and CDR2 SQIVND come from the germline V gene (reference sequence). This CDR3 has 13 amino acids. Trimming pared 2 bases from V and 2 bases from J, leaving 7 bases between. The CDR3 nucleotides are TGTGCCAGTAGTATAAGTCGGGCCTACGAGCAGTACTTC. Translating it yields CASSISRAYEQYF.

Of note for this clonotype: With a much larger clone just one base away, this may be a read error. The CDR3 nucleotides read TGTGCCAGCAGCCTGGCGGGACTAGCGGTTGTGAACACCAGGGAGCTGTTTTTT. Translating it yields CASSLAGLAVVNTRELFF. The chain joins TRBV5-6 to TRBJ2-2; TRBD2 aligns across 11 bases. In germline, CDR1 is SGHDT, CDR2 YYEEEE. This CDR3 has 18 amino acids. The whole variable domain, remainder taken from reference TRBV5-6 and TRBJ2-2, is DAGVTQSPTHLIKTRGQQVTLRCSPKSGHDTVSWYQQALGQGPQFIFQYYEEEERQRGNFPDRFSGHQFPNYSSELNVNALLLGDSALYLCASSLAGLAVVNTRELFFGEGSRLTVL.

This chain links TRBV18 with TRBJ1-3, with D hard to call. Per germline, CDR1 KGHSH and CDR2 LQKENI. The CDR3 covers 11 residues. V lost 3 bases to trimming and J lost 7 bases, with 4 bases between them. CDR3 sequence (DNA): TGTGCCAGCTCACCTGACAACACCATATATTTT. Protein: CASSPDNTIYF.

The gene calls are TRBV24-1 and TRBJ2-5; a weak D match, TRBD2 (5 bases). V was cut by 4 bases and J by 1 base, with 6 bases left in between. Germline CDR1 is KGHDR and CDR2 is SFDVKD. The CDR3 spans 13 residues. CDR3 sequence reads: CATSEGSQETQYF. In DNA form, the CDR3 reads TGTGCCACCAGTGAAGGGAGCCAAGAGACCCAGTACTTC.

The chain has TRBV7-6 and TRBJ2-3, with D tentatively TRBD1 (5 bases). With 3 bases removed from V and 5 bases from J, the gap between germline ends came to 18 bases. The CDR3 contains 16 residues. CDR1 and CDR2 from the germline V gene are SGHVS and FNYEAQ. The chain's CDR3 is CASSFLTERGRDTQYF. CDR3 in DNA: TGTGCCAGCAGCTTCCTAACAGAAAGGGGTCGAGATACGCAGTATTTT.

In DNA, the CDR3 is TGCAGTGCTAGGAGTCGCGGGGGCTGGAGGGTAGATACGCAGTATTTT. Translated: CSARSRGGWRVDTQYF. The chain uses TRBV20-1 and TRBJ2-3, with D possibly TRBD2 on 7 matching bases. Looked up from germline, CDR1 is DFQATT and CDR2 is SNEGSKA (reference sequence). V was pared by 3 bases and J by 5 bases, with 21 bases between. The CDR3 extends over 16 amino acids.

In this sample, this clonotype turned up many times. J is TRBJ1-6 and V is TRBV20-1; 7 bases map to TRBD1. The germline gives CDR1 DFQATT, CDR2 SNEGSKA (reference sequence). V was pared by 6 bases and J by 5 bases, with 7 bases of the junction left unmatched. There are 14 residues in the CDR3. Here the CDR3 DNA reads TGCAGTGCCCTTAAGGGACAGAATAATTCACCCCTCCACTTT. Encoded protein: CSALKGQNNSPLHF.

The chain's CDR3 is CASSLRGSNSPLHF. As DNA, the CDR3 is TGTGCCAGCAGTTTGAGGGGCTCTAATTCACCCCTCCACTTT. V gene TRBV12-3 or TRBV12-4 combines with J gene TRBJ1-6; TRBD1 is a possible D gene (5 bases). The V gene lost 3 bases and the J gene lost 6 bases, with 9 bases spanning the gap. The CDR3 is 14 residues long.

The CDR3 nucleotides read TGTGCCAGCAGCTTAGATCACCAGGGCCTCGAGACCCAGTACTTC. Its translation is CASSLDHQGLETQYF. The rearrangement joins TRBV11-3 to TRBJ2-5; weak D call: TRBD1 (5 bases). Germline V gives CDR1 SGHNT, CDR2 YENEEA. The CDR3 sequence is 15 residues long. Trimming left V 0 bases short and J 5 bases short, with 13 bases between.

The chain links TRBV15 to TRBJ2-7, with a possible D match to TRBD1 (5 bases). Trimming stripped 2 bases from V and 5 bases from J, with 13 bases between. The CDR3 totals 14 residues. Germline assignment: CDR1 LNHNV and CDR2 YYDKDF (reference sequence). The CDR3 reads CATSRYRLVNEQYF. The CDR3 nucleotides are TGTGCCACCAGCAGATACAGGTTAGTCAACGAGCAGTACTTC.

V is TRBV6-5 and J is TRBJ2-3; maybe TRBD2 (6 bases). Germline lookup yields CDR1 MNHEY and CDR2 SVGAGI. V was clipped by 0 bases and J by 2 bases, with 12 bases between them. The CDR3 has 16 amino acids. CDR3 in DNA: TGTGCCAGCAGTTACTCTTCCCGGGGGTCCACAGATACGCAGTATTTT. Residues: CASSYSSRGSTDTQYF.

This clonotype was counted only a few times. V gene TRBV7-2 combines with J gene TRBJ2-5; no clear D. The CDR3 is 12 residues long. Germline-derived CDR1 and CDR2 are SGHTA and FQGNSA. V gave up 5 bases and J gave up 3 bases, with 7 bases separating them. The CDR3 loop reads CASSQWKETQYF. CDR3 sequence (DNA): TGTGCCAGCAGCCAGTGGAAAGAGACCCAGTACTTC.